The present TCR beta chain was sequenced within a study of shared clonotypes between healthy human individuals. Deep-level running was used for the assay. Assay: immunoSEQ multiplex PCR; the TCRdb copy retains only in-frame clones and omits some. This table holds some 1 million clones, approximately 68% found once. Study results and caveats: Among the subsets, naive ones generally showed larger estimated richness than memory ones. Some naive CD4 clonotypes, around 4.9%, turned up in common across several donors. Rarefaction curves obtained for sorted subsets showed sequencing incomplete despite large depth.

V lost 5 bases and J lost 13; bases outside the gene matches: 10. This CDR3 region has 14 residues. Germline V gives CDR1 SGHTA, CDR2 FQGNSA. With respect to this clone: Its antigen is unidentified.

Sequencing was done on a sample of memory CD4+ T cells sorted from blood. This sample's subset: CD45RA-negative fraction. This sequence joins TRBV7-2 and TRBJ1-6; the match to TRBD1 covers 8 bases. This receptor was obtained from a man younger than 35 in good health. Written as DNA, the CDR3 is TGTGCCAGCAGCCTCGGACAGGGCGTCTCGCCCCTCCACTTT. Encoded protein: CASSLGQGVSPLHF.